The 26 T cell receptor beta chains below all came from one sample that was sequenced in a study of CD8+CD57+ T cells in acquired aplastic anemia. CD8+CD57+ cell expansion had been shown by flow cytometry in patients chosen for sequencing. Template material for TCR beta VDJ and CDR3 profiling consisted of genomic DNA. TCRdb independently ran MiXCR on the reads; one entry per CDR3 protein. The sample lists about 150,000 distinct CDR3 sequences; approximately 52% were seen once. The sample comprised sorted CD4+, CD8+, or CD8+CD57+ T cells (not recorded which) from PBMCs. These receptors were taken from a human donor with aplastic anemia.

The chain recombines TRBV19 with TRBJ1-5; 8 positions match TRBD1. The V segment lost 8 bases and the J segment 7 bases; nucleotides outside the gene matches: 13. The germline gives CDR1 LNHDA, CDR2 SQIVND (reference sequence). The CDR3 is 15 residues long. This chain's CDR3 is CASDTRTGWRQPQHF. The CDR3 DNA reads TGTGCCAGTGATACTCGGACAGGGTGGAGACAGCCCCAGCATTTT.

Worth noting for this clonotype: Being one base from a much bigger clone, this may be a read error. The gene calls are TRBV4-1 and TRBJ1-2; D remains unclear. CDR1 is MGHRA and CDR2 is YSYEKL in the germline V gene. The CDR3 has 12 residues. This CDR3 reads CVSSSSVRGYTF. CDR3 coding DNA: TGCGTCAGCAGCTCGTCAGTCAGGGGCTACACCTTC.

J is TRBJ1-5 and V is TRBV19, with D maybe TRBD1 (6 bases). The V end was cut by 7 bases, the J end by 1 base, with 17 bases between. Germline values: CDR1 LNHDA, CDR2 SQIVND (reference sequence). The CDR3 is 16 residues long. CDR3 in DNA: TGTGCCAGTATGGCCCTTAGGGGGAGAAGCAATCAGCCCCAGCATTTT. Translation: CASMALRGRSNQPQHF.

There are many counts of this clonotype. This chain links TRBV7-8 with TRBJ1-5, with D possibly being TRBD1 (5 bases). This CDR3 spans 15 amino acids. The germline V gene encodes CDR1 SGHVS and CDR2 FQNEAQ. V lost 1 base and J lost 6, with 13 bases in between. This CDR3 reads CASSLGMGGGQPQHF. In nucleotides, the CDR3 is TGTGCCAGCAGCTTAGGAATGGGGGGAGGTCAGCCCCAGCATTTT. Combining the CDR3 with reference TRBV7-8 and TRBJ1-5 gives the whole variable domain GAGVSQSPRYKVAKRGQDVALRCDPISGHVSLFWYQQALGQGPEFLTYFQNEAQLDKSGLPSDRFFAERPEGSVSTLKIQRTQQEDSAVYLCASSLGMGGGQPQHFGDGTRLSIL.

V and J are TRBV7-8 and TRBJ2-6, with TRBD2 as a possible D gene (5 bases). The CDR3 is 13 amino acids. Germline CDR1 and CDR2: SGHVS and FQNEAQ. Trimming removed 5 bases from V and 10 bases from J, with 12 bases in between. In DNA form, the CDR3 reads TGTGCCAGCAGCCCCGGACTGCCAAACGTCCTGACTTTC. Translated: CASSPGLPNVLTF.

This chain links TRBV5-1 with TRBJ2-7; 7 bases agree with TRBD2. The CDR3 covers 15 residues. The V segment lost 5 bases and the J segment 1 base; nucleotides outside the gene matches: 9. Germline V gene data show CDR1 as SGHRS and CDR2 as YFSETQ. CDR3 bases: TGCGCCAGCAGACTTGGGGCTAGCGGTTCCTACGAGCAGTACTTC. This gives the protein CASRLGASGSYEQYF. The full variable domain, rest sourced from reference TRBV5-1 and TRBJ2-7, is KAGVTQTPRYLIKTRGQQVTLSCSPISGHRSVSWYQQTPGQGLQFLFEYFSETQRNKGNFPGRFSGRQFSNSRSEMNVSTLELGDSALYLCASRLGASGSYEQYFGPGTRLTVT.

This clonotype has at least ten counts. The chain links TRBV5-4 to TRBJ2-4; D gene unclear. The germline V and J ends were trimmed by 4 bases and 1 base, with 15 bases remaining between them. This CDR3 has 16 residues. Germline lookup yields CDR1 SGHNT and CDR2 YYREEE (reference sequence). In nucleotides, the CDR3 is TGTGCCAGCAGCCCAAGTTGGGGATCGGCCAAAAACATTCAGTACTTC. Translation gives CASSPSWGSAKNIQYF.

The chain has TRBV29-1 and TRBJ1-1; 7 nucleotides align to TRBD1. The V segment lost 7 bases and the J segment 3 bases; nucleotides outside the gene matches: 2. CDR3 size: 11 residues. Germline loops: CDR1 SQVTM, CDR2 ANQGSEA. CDR3 sequence: CSATGDTEAFF. Here the CDR3 DNA reads TGCAGCGCCACAGGGGACACTGAAGCTTTCTTT.

As regards this clonotype: At one end the junction does not follow the germline gene, possibly because of a read error. The chain carries TRBV20-1 and TRBJ1-2, with 9 positions matching TRBD1. The CDR3 has 16 residues. Germline CDR1 DFQATT, CDR2 SNEGSKA (reference sequence). The CDR3: CSTRGDREGVNYGYTF. The CDR3 nucleotides are TGCAGTACTAGGGGGGACAGGGAGGGAGTCAACTATGGCTACACCTTC.

V is TRBV3-1 and J is TRBJ1-1; D gene ambiguous. Trimming cost V 0 bases and J 0 bases, with 14 bases left between them. Germline loops: CDR1 LGHDT, CDR2 YNNKEL (reference sequence). This CDR3 contains 17 residues. CDR3 DNA: TGTGCCAGCAGCCAAGATAGGTTTGGCGAGCTGAACACTGAAGCTTTCTTT. Translated, it gives CASSQDRFGELNTEAFF.

V and J are TRBV6-9 and TRBJ1-6, with TRBD1 matching 11 bases. The CDR3 totals 14 residues. J was trimmed by 7 bases and V by 7 bases; bases with no gene match: 3. Per germline, CDR1 MNHGY and CDR2 SVAAGI. CDR3 amino acids: CASIGQGANSPLHF. CDR3 nucleotides: TGTGCCAGCATCGGACAGGGGGCGAATTCACCCCTCCACTTT.

The chain employs TRBV10-3 and TRBJ2-5; 7 nucleotides match TRBD2. The J segment lost 5 bases and the V segment lost 0 bases, leaving 3 bases of the junction unmatched. Per germline, CDR1 ENHRY and CDR2 SYGVKD. The CDR3 length is 14 residues. The CDR3 here is CAISESAGRETQYF. CDR3 DNA sequence: TGTGCCATCAGTGAGTCGGCCGGGAGGGAGACCCAGTACTTC.

The genes are TRBV5-1 and TRBJ1-1, with TRBD1 as a possible D gene (6 bases). The CDR3 is 13 amino acids. Germline V lookup: CDR1 SGHRS, CDR2 YFSETQ. Trimming removed 4 bases from V and 3 bases from J, with 10 bases in between. The DNA for the CDR3 is TGCGCCAGCAGCCGAGCAGGGGACACTGAAGCTTTCTTT. It yields the protein CASSRAGDTEAFF.

This clonotype came up many times. The rearrangement uses TRBV10-2 and TRBJ1-2; the match to TRBD1 covers 8 bases. This CDR3 comprises 13 residues. Looked up from germline, CDR1 is WSHSY and CDR2 is SAAADI. With V trimmed by 1 base and J by 8 bases, 3 bases remained unmatched. The CDR3 coding sequence is TGCGCCAGCAGTGAGTTTCGGACAGGGGGCTACACCTTC. Amino acid sequence: CASSEFRTGGYTF.

There are a few counts of this clonotype. V gene TRBV20-1 combines with J gene TRBJ1-2, with 10 bases aligning to TRBD1. CDR1 and CDR2 from the germline V gene are DFQATT and SNEGSKA (reference sequence). The CDR3 consists of 13 residues. With 3 bases clipped from V and 6 bases from J, the junction kept 4 bases outside the gene matches. DNA for the CDR3: TGCAGTGCTAGGGGGGACAGGGGAAATGGCTACACCTTC. Amino acid sequence: CSARGDRGNGYTF.

This clonotype was seen repeatedly, ten times or more. This rearrangement joins TRBV7-3 to TRBJ2-3; D unclear. The CDR3 has 14 residues. Germline V CDR1 and CDR2: SGHTA, FQGTGA. V was pared by 3 bases and J by 5 bases, with 12 bases between. The CDR3 nucleotides are TGTGCCAGCAGCTTGTGGGCAGCCGGAGATACGCAGTATTTT. This gives the protein CASSLWAAGDTQYF.

V gene TRBV20-1 combines with J gene TRBJ1-1; TRBD1 matches 9 bases. Germline CDR1 DFQATT, CDR2 SNEGSKA (reference sequence). This CDR3 has 14 amino acids. J gave up 5 bases and V 6 bases, and 10 bases lay outside the gene matches. Here the CDR3 DNA reads TGCAGTGCCACAACGGGACAGGGTTGGACTGAAGCTTTCTTT. Its protein product is CSATTGQGWTEAFF.

This clonotype was counted at least ten times. This sequence joins TRBV12-3 or TRBV12-4 and TRBJ1-1; TRBD1 is a possible D gene (6 bases). V gave up 6 bases and J gave up 4 bases, with 18 bases separating them. The CDR3 is 15 residues long. The CDR3 here is CASRPAHTGFTEAFF. The CDR3 nucleotides are TGTGCCAGCAGACCCGCTCACACAGGGTTCACTGAAGCTTTCTTT.

Ten or more counts support this clonotype. This chain uses TRBV18 with TRBJ2-7; 10 bases map to TRBD2. The trim removed 2 bases at V and 3 bases at J, leaving 1 base unmatched. The CDR3 is made up of 14 amino acids. The V gene's germline CDR1 is KGHSH and CDR2 LQKENI. Here the CDR3 DNA reads TGTGCCAGCTCACCAGGGACTAGCGTCTACGAGCAGTACTTC. This sequence encodes CASSPGTSVYEQYF.

This clonotype was detected only a few times. V gene TRBV19 combines with J gene TRBJ1-2; 10 nucleotides agree with TRBD1. The germline V gene has CDR1 LNHDA and CDR2 SQIVND (reference sequence). This CDR3 spans 15 amino acids. Trimming took 7 bases from V and 4 from J; bases not matched to a gene: 9. In DNA form, the CDR3 reads TGTGCCAGTACCATGGGACAGGGGCTCTCCTATGGCTACACCTTC. It yields the protein CASTMGQGLSYGYTF.

This clonotype was picked up many times. An end of the junction differs from the germline gene, which may be a read error. This rearrangement joins TRBV7-7 to TRBJ2-7; TRBD1 agrees at 9 bases. Germline values: CDR1 SSHAT, CDR2 FNYEAQ (reference sequence). The CDR3 consists of 16 residues. The CDR3, as DNA: TGTGCTAGCAGCTTAGGGGGACAGGGAGTCTCCTACGAGCAGTACTTC. As protein: CASSLGGQGVSYEQYF. Full variable domain (remainder filled in from reference TRBV7-7 and TRBJ2-7): GAGVSQSPRYKVTKRGQDVTLRCDPISSHATLYWYQQALGQGPEFLTYFNYEAQPDKSGLPSDRFSAERPEGSISTLTIQRTEQRDSAMYRCASSLGGQGVSYEQYFGPGTRLTVT.

The chain couples TRBV19 to TRBJ1-2, with 9 positions matching TRBD1. Germline CDR1 and CDR2: LNHDA and SQIVND (reference sequence). V lost 5 bases to trimming and J lost 4 bases; unmatched junction nucleotides: 8. The CDR3 runs to 15 residues. CDR3 region: CASSLGQGYGYGYTF. The CDR3 nucleotides are TGTGCCAGTAGTCTAGGACAGGGGTATGGCTATGGCTACACCTTC.

Comments on this clonotype: The junction departs from the called germline gene at one end, perhaps through a read error. This chain links TRBV10-3 with TRBJ2-1; no clear D. CDR1 ENHRY and CDR2 SYGVKD come from the germline V gene. This CDR3 spans 15 amino acids. The CDR3 is CAMSGPGDAYNEQFF. CDR3 bases: TGTGCCATGAGTGGGCCAGGCGATGCCTACAATGAGCAGTTCTTC.

Note on this clonotype: A much more abundant neighbour one base away suggests this may be a read error. This sequence joins TRBV9 and TRBJ1-1; D possibly corresponds to TRBD1 (5 bases). Germline lookup yields CDR1 SGDLS and CDR2 YYNGEE. CDR3 length equals 18 residues. CDR3 in amino acids: CASSLERDPHRLNTVAFF. The CDR3 nucleotides read TGTGCCAGCAGCTTAGAGAGGGACCCACATCGCCTGAACACTGTAGCTTTCTTT.

As regards this clonotype: This sequence may be a read error, since a much larger clone differs from it by one base. No conserved phenylalanine or tryptophan ends this CDR3, so it is likely a read error. The chain joins TRBV4-2 to TRBJ1-1; 8 nucleotides line up with TRBD1. From germline, CDR1 is LGHNA and CDR2 YNFKEQ. The CDR3 covers 16 residues. The junction had 5 bases not matched to a gene; V was cut back by 1 base and J by 1 base. The CDR3 reads CASSQAAGQENTEAFS. The CDR3 DNA sequence: TGTGCCAGCAGCCAAGCCGCGGGACAGGAGAACACTGAAGCTTTCTCT.

The rearrangement joins TRBV27 to TRBJ2-7; perhaps D is TRBD1 or TRBD2 (6 bases each). Between the trimmed V and J ends, which lost 6 bases and 6 bases, there was a span of 18 bases. Germline values: CDR1 MNHEY, CDR2 SMNVEV (reference sequence). The CDR3 extends over 14 amino acids. CDR3 nucleotide sequence: TGTGCCAGCAGCAAACAGGGACTGAAGGCCGAGCAGTACTTC. It is translated as CASSKQGLKAEQYF.